This T cell receptor beta chain was recorded in a study of blood T cell repertoires in COVID-19. CDR3 length: 15 residues. V lost 5 bases and J lost 4, with 15 bases in between. From germline, CDR1 is SGHTA and CDR2 FQGNSA. Profiled with immunoSEQ multiplex PCR; TCRdb holds only in-frame clones, not every one. The sample consists of a few hundred thousand clones, almost 90% of them appearing once. The rearrangement links TRBV7-2 to TRBJ2-4; D is possibly TRBD1 (7 bases). The clonotype originates from a woman aged 55-70 years with COVID-19, enrolled during active disease. What was sequenced was peripheral blood. This chain's CDR3 is CASSQQTGRKNIQYF. DNA for the CDR3: TGTGCCAGCAGCCAACAGACAGGGAGGAAAAACATTCAGTACTTC. Variable domain in full (rest from reference TRBV7-2 and TRBJ2-4): GAGVSQSPSNKVTEKGKDVELRCDPISGHTALYWYRQSLGQGLEFLIYFQGNSAPDKSGLPSDRFSAERTGGSVSTLTIQRTQQEDSAVYLCASSQQTGRKNIQYFGAGTRLSVL.